The next 18 T cell receptor beta chains were all read from a single sample in a study of blood T cell repertoires in COVID-19. Clones were sequenced by immunoSEQ multiplex PCR, and TCRdb holds only the in-frame ones, with some missing. The sample consists of around 400,000 clones, roughly nine tenths of them appearing once. The material sequenced was PBMCs or T cells enriched from blood (not recorded which). The receptors originated from a woman aged 25 to 45 who had recovered from COVID-19.

The CDR3 reads CASSPGLATDTQYF. The CDR3 bases are TGTGCCAGCAGTCCCGGACTAGCGACAGATACGCAGTATTTT. This chain links TRBV7-2 with TRBJ2-3; 9 nucleotides align to TRBD2. This CDR3 is 14 amino acids long. Germline CDR1 reads SGHTA; CDR2 reads FQGNSA. J gave up 3 bases and V 6 bases, and 4 bases lay outside the gene matches. The complete variable domain, with remaining parts taken from reference TRBV7-2 and TRBJ2-3, reads GAGVSQSPSNKVTEKGKDVELRCDPISGHTALYWYRQSLGQGLEFLIYFQGNSAPDKSGLPSDRFSAERTGGSVSTLTIQRTQQEDSAVYLCASSPGLATDTQYFGPGTRLTVL.

The V gene is TRBV30, the J gene TRBJ1-2; 10 bases align to TRBD1. Trimming removed 5 bases from V and 7 bases from J; junction bases left unmatched: 4. Per the germline V gene, CDR1 is GTSNPN and CDR2 is SVGIG (reference sequence). The CDR3 consists of 12 residues. The CDR3 nucleotides are TGTGCCTGGCAGGACAGGGGGATTGGCTACACCTTC. Encoded protein: CAWQDRGIGYTF.

The chain links TRBV11-2 to TRBJ2-7, with TRBD2 matching 9 bases. Per germline, CDR1 SGHAT and CDR2 FQNNGV. V lost 6 bases, J lost 4 bases, and 7 bases stayed unmatched. The CDR3 loop spans 14 amino acids. The CDR3, as DNA: TGTGCCAGCAGTTTGCGGGGGGGCCATTACGAGCAGTACTTC. Residues: CASSLRGGHYEQYF.

The chain employs TRBV30 and TRBJ1-2; tentatively, D is TRBD1 (5 bases). This CDR3 region has 11 residues. V was clipped by 5 bases and J by 7 bases, with 11 bases between them. CDR1 and CDR2 (germline): GTSNPN, SVGIG (reference sequence). This CDR3 reads CAWAREAGYTF. CDR3 sequence (DNA): TGTGCCTGGGCCAGGGAGGCTGGCTACACCTTC.

The V and J genes are TRBV27 and TRBJ1-1, with a weak D call TRBD1 (6 bases). Trimming removed 5 bases from V and 5 bases from J, with 15 bases in between. The CDR3 loop spans 14 amino acids. The V gene's germline CDR1 is MNHEY and CDR2 SMNVEV (reference sequence). CDR3 nucleotide sequence: TGTGCCAGCAGTCCCCACCGACAGGAAACTGAAGCTTTCTTT. This translates into CASSPHRQETEAFF.

This rearrangement joins TRBV27 to TRBJ2-7, with 7 bases that match TRBD2. The CDR3 has 13 amino acids. Germline CDR1 is MNHEY and CDR2 is SMNVEV (reference sequence). Trimming at V came to 8 bases and at J to 0 bases, leaving 4 bases not matched to a gene. The CDR3: CASFGGSSYEQYF. CDR3 bases: TGTGCCAGCTTTGGCGGGAGCTCCTACGAGCAGTACTTC.

On this clone: Other DNA sequences within the sample encode an identical CDR3. The rearrangement joins TRBV18 to TRBJ1-6, with 9 bases identical to TRBD1. This CDR3 region has 14 residues. Per the germline V gene, CDR1 is KGHSH and CDR2 is LQKENI. J lost 6 bases, V lost 3 bases, and 0 bases had no gene match. The CDR3 loop reads CASSPDRGNSPLHF. The DNA of the CDR3 is TGTGCCAGCTCACCGGACAGGGGTAATTCACCCCTCCACTTT.

The V gene is TRBV5-4, the J gene TRBJ2-3; the D gene is possibly TRBD1 (6 bases). V shed 6 bases and J shed 5 bases, with 19 bases lying between them. CDR1 is SGHNT, CDR2 YYREEE, per germline (reference sequence). CDR3 size: 15 residues. The CDR3 here is CASMPGTPRGDTQYF. The CDR3 DNA sequence: TGTGCCAGCATGCCAGGGACACCCCGGGGAGATACGCAGTATTTT. The full variable domain, in which reference TRBV5-4 and TRBJ2-3 provide the parts outside the CDR3, is ETGVTQSPTHLIKTRGQQVTLRCSSQSGHNTVSWYQQALGQGPQFIFQYYREEENGRGNFPPRFSGLQFPNYSSELNVNALELDDSALYLCASMPGTPRGDTQYFGPGTRLTVL.

On this clone itself: Since a much larger clone is just one base distant, this may be a read error. This sample includes further DNA sequences coding for the same CDR3. The chain carries TRBV7-3 and TRBJ1-1; D perhaps matches TRBD1 (6 bases). The V gene's germline CDR1 is SGHTA and CDR2 FQGTGA. V was clipped by 5 bases and J by 3 bases, with 10 bases between them. The CDR3 extends over 13 amino acids. This chain's CDR3 is CASSAQGYTEAFF. CDR3 coding DNA: TGTGCCAGCAGCGCACAGGGATACACTGAAGCTTTCTTT.

This clone was seen only once. V usage is TRBV30 and J usage is TRBJ1-3, with 8 positions matching TRBD1. In germline, CDR1 is GTSNPN, CDR2 SVGIG (reference sequence). The CDR3 is 15 residues long. The J segment lost 0 bases and the V segment lost 3 bases, leaving 4 bases of the junction unmatched. Here the CDR3 DNA reads TGTGCCTGGAGCTCGGACAGGGTCTCTGGAAACACCATATATTTT. It codes for CAWSSDRVSGNTIYF.

V and J are TRBV5-1 and TRBJ2-1; 7 bases map to TRBD2. This CDR3 contains 17 residues. The V and J ends lost 5 bases and 1 base, in that order; junction bases with no gene match: 12. Germline-derived CDR1 and CDR2 are SGHRS and YFSETQ. The CDR3 nucleotides read TGCGCCAGCAGTGGGAGGGTCCATCTAGGGTCCTACAATGAGCAGTTCTTC. Residues: CASSGRVHLGSYNEQFF. The variable domain in full, completed from reference TRBV5-1 and TRBJ2-1, reads KAGVTQTPRYLIKTRGQQVTLSCSPISGHRSVSWYQQTPGQGLQFLFEYFSETQRNKGNFPGRFSGRQFSNSRSEMNVSTLELGDSALYLCASSGRVHLGSYNEQFFGPGTRLTVL.

The rearrangement joins TRBV3-1 (or the pseudogene TRBV3-2) to TRBJ1-6, with 11 bases fitting TRBD1. This CDR3 comprises 17 residues. Germline V gene sequence: CDR1 LGHDT, CDR2 YNNKEL (reference sequence). The V and J ends lost 3 bases and 7 bases, in that order; junction bases with no gene match: 8. DNA of the CDR3: TGTGCCAGCAGCCAGGACCGGGACAGGGGGATCAATTCACCCCTCCACTTT. This codes for CASSQDRDRGINSPLHF.

For the CDR3, the DNA is TGTGCCAGCAGCTTAACTTCGTCGGGGACCTACGAGCAGTACTTC. It yields the protein CASSLTSSGTYEQYF. V gene TRBV7-3 combines with J gene TRBJ2-7, with D tentatively TRBD2 (5 bases). The V gene lost 0 bases and the J gene lost 2 bases, with 11 bases spanning the gap. This CDR3 region has 15 residues. Germline CDR1 is SGHTA and CDR2 is FQGTGA. The whole variable domain, filled in from reference TRBV7-3 and TRBJ2-7, reads GAGVSQTPSNKVTEKGKYVELRCDPISGHTALYWYRQSLGQGPEFLIYFQGTGAADDSGLPNDRFFAVRPEGSVSTLKIQRTERGDSAVYLCASSLTSSGTYEQYFGPGTRLTVT.

The CDR3 is CASAEETEAFF. CDR3 bases: TGTGCTAGTGCCGAAGAGACTGAAGCTTTCTTT. The chain employs TRBV12-5 and TRBJ1-1; D is undetermined. Germline CDR1 LGHNT, CDR2 FRNRAP. Trimming took 7 bases from V and 5 from J, leaving 8 bases between them. This CDR3 spans 11 amino acids.

The chain uses TRBV27 and TRBJ1-5, with 7 nucleotides matching TRBD1. The trim removed 8 bases at V and 4 bases at J, leaving 11 bases unmatched. Germline V gives CDR1 MNHEY, CDR2 SMNVEV (reference sequence). The CDR3 loop spans 15 amino acids. The CDR3 spells CASGTGDRENQPQHF. The DNA for the CDR3 is TGTGCCAGCGGGACCGGGGACAGAGAAAATCAGCCCCAGCATTTT.

V is TRBV9 and J is TRBJ2-1; unclear D gene. This CDR3 is 14 amino acids long. Trimming left V 1 base short and J 9 bases short, with 14 bases between. Germline loops: CDR1 SGDLS, CDR2 YYNGEE. This CDR3 is CASSVSGARSEQFF. The CDR3 nucleotides are TGTGCCAGCAGCGTATCCGGAGCTAGGAGTGAGCAGTTCTTC. Complete variable domain (other parts from reference TRBV9 and TRBJ2-1): DSGVTQTPKHLITATGQRVTLRCSPRSGDLSVYWYQQSLDQGLQFLIQYYNGEERAKGNILERFSAQQFPDLHSELNLSSLELGDSALYFCASSVSGARSEQFFGPGTRLTVL.

The genes are TRBV7-9 and TRBJ1-2; unclear D gene. V lost 4 bases, J lost 4 bases, and 13 bases lay in between. The germline gives CDR1 SEHNR, CDR2 FQNEAQ (reference sequence). The CDR3 sequence is 14 residues long. This chain's CDR3 is CASSSDQDIYGYTF. The DNA for the CDR3 is TGTGCCAGCAGCTCGGATCAGGATATCTATGGCTACACCTTC.

This sequence joins TRBV4-2 and TRBJ2-3; 11 bases align to TRBD1. The CDR3 sequence is 17 residues long. The ends lost 1 base at V and 1 base at J; junction bases unmatched: 4. CDR1 and CDR2 from the germline V gene are LGHNA and YNFKEQ. The CDR3 is CASSQGDRGGGTDTQYF. In DNA form, the CDR3 reads TGTGCCAGCAGCCAAGGGGACAGGGGGGGAGGCACAGATACGCAGTATTTT.